The 18 T cell receptor beta chains reported below all come from one sample, sequenced in a study of T cells in localized non-small cell lung cancer. The data were produced by immunoSEQ multiplex PCR, yet TCRdb's version contains in-frame clones alone and is incomplete. The table has thousands of clones, approximately 24% seen once. Sequenced material: normal lung tissue next to the tumor, taken before any cancer treatment. Receptors originate from a male donor aged 60 or over with stage I lung adenocarcinoma.

The genes are TRBV30 and TRBJ1-1; D not certain. The germline CDR1 and CDR2 sequences are GTSNPN and SVGIG (reference sequence). This CDR3 region has 13 residues. V dropped 3 bases and J dropped 0 bases, with 8 bases sitting between them. CDR3 loop: CAWRGQLNTEAFF. CDR3 bases: TGTGCCTGGAGAGGGCAGCTGAACACTGAAGCTTTCTTT. The full variable domain, completed using reference TRBV30 and TRBJ1-1, is SQTIHQWPATLVQPVGSPLSLECTVEGTSNPNLYWYRQAAGRGLQLLFYSVGIGQISSEVPQNLSASRPQDRQFILSSKKLLLSDSGFYLCAWRGQLNTEAFFGQGTRLTVV.

The chain couples TRBV11-3 to TRBJ2-7; D remains unclear. In germline, CDR1 is SGHNT, CDR2 YENEEA. The CDR3 has 16 residues. The germline V and J ends were trimmed by 2 bases and 2 bases, with 16 bases remaining between them. The CDR3 coding sequence is TGTGCCAGCAGCTTATCAACGTCCAGCGTCCCCTACGAGCAGTACTTC. Its protein is CASSLSTSSVPYEQYF.

This clone turned up a few times. This rearrangement joins TRBV30 to TRBJ1-6; no firm D call. The CDR3 covers 14 residues. Germline V gives CDR1 GTSNPN, CDR2 SVGIG (reference sequence). V shed 5 bases and J shed 1 base, with 9 bases lying between them. For the CDR3, the DNA is TGTGCCTGGGCCGCGGGGTCCTATAATTCACCCCTCCACTTT. Translated, it gives CAWAAGSYNSPLHF.

In its sample, this clone was seen a few times. This chain uses TRBV9 with TRBJ1-6; D is uncertain. Germline V lookup: CDR1 SGDLS, CDR2 YYNGEE. The length of the CDR3 is 15 residues. The germline V and J ends were trimmed by 2 bases and 8 bases, with 14 bases remaining between them. CDR3 sequence reads: CASSVSILGDSPLHF. In DNA, the CDR3 is TGTGCCAGCAGCGTCTCCATCCTCGGGGATTCACCCCTCCACTTT.

The chain employs TRBV10-2 and TRBJ1-1; weak D call: TRBD1 (5 bases). The V end lost 7 bases, the J end lost 2 bases, and 8 bases lay between the germline ends. Germline loops: CDR1 WSHSY, CDR2 SAAADI. The CDR3 is 12 residues long. Here the CDR3 DNA reads TGCGCCAGCATCGGGGGAAACACTGAAGCTTTCTTT. Translation gives CASIGGNTEAFF.

This clone was picked up a small number of times. The chain links TRBV15 to TRBJ2-6; either TRBD1 or TRBD2 may fit D (5 bases each). V was shortened by 1 base and J by 1 base, with 11 bases between the two germline ends. The length of the CDR3 is 17 residues. The V gene's germline CDR1 is LNHNV and CDR2 YYDKDF (reference sequence). The CDR3: CATSRGGAPSGANVLTF. CDR3 bases: TGTGCCACCAGCAGAGGAGGGGCCCCTTCTGGGGCCAACGTCCTGACTTTC.

Here the CDR3 reads CASSLNPPSGELFF. As DNA, the CDR3 is TGTGCCAGCAGTTTAAACCCTCCCTCCGGGGAGCTGTTTTTT. This rearrangement joins TRBV28 to TRBJ2-2; D ambiguous. The germline V gene has CDR1 MDHEN and CDR2 SYDVKM. The CDR3 runs to 14 residues. V lost 2 bases, J lost 6 bases, and 10 bases lay in between.

The sample holds a few counts of this clone. V is TRBV23-1 and J is TRBJ1-2; D perhaps matches TRBD1 (6 bases). TRBV23-1 is an open reading frame, and its role is uncertain. The CDR3 runs 13 residues. Trimming took 6 bases from V and 2 from J, leaving 10 bases between them. DNA of the CDR3: TGCGCCAGCAGCTTGGACAGCAACTATGGCTACACCTTC. It translates to CASSLDSNYGYTF.

V gene TRBV10-2 combines with J gene TRBJ2-3; D tentatively reads TRBD1 or TRBD2 (6 bases each). Germline-derived CDR1 and CDR2 are WSHSY and SAAADI. The CDR3 totals 13 residues. Trimming took off 6 bases at V and 6 bases at J, with 13 bases between the two ends. The CDR3 is CASSPRRGDTQYF. CDR3 sequence (DNA): TGCGCCAGCAGCCCGCGGAGGGGGGATACGCAGTATTTT.

This chain links TRBV11-1 with TRBJ2-1; 9 nucleotides align to TRBD2. V dropped 8 bases and J dropped 3; count of bases not matched to a gene: 5. CDR3 length: 14 residues. Looked up from germline, CDR1 is SGHAT and CDR2 is FQDESV (reference sequence). Here the CDR3 reads CASSEREDYNEQFF. In DNA, the CDR3 is TGTGCCAGCTCGGAGCGGGAGGACTACAATGAGCAGTTCTTC.

V gene TRBV28 combines with J gene TRBJ1-1, with 7 bases that match TRBD1. J was trimmed by 3 bases and V by 5 bases; bases with no gene match: 6. The CDR3 runs 14 residues. Germline V gene sequence: CDR1 MDHEN, CDR2 SYDVKM. CDR3 DNA: TGTGCCAGCAGTCCCCGACAGGGTGACACTGAAGCTTTCTTT. Translating it yields CASSPRQGDTEAFF.

The chain carries TRBV4-1 and TRBJ2-1; 11 nucleotides match TRBD2. J lost 8 bases, V lost 2 bases, and 5 bases had no gene match. The CDR3 is 15 residues long. Germline lookup yields CDR1 MGHRA and CDR2 YSYEKL. The CDR3 is CASSQYSGRGYEQFF. CDR3 coding DNA: TGCGCCAGCAGCCAATATAGCGGGAGGGGCTATGAGCAGTTCTTC.

The chain joins TRBV28 to TRBJ1-4; D remains unclear. Germline lookup yields CDR1 MDHEN and CDR2 SYDVKM. V dropped 1 base and J dropped 4 bases, with 7 bases sitting between them. The CDR3 spans 14 residues. The CDR3 region has the DNA TGTGCCAGCAGTTTATTTCTGAGTAATGAAAAACTGTTTTTT. Translating gives CASSLFLSNEKLFF.

This clone was found a few times. The rearrangement uses TRBV30 and TRBJ2-1, with 9 positions matching TRBD2. The CDR3 is 15 residues long. CDR1 is GTSNPN and CDR2 is SVGIG in the germline V gene (reference sequence). V dropped 2 bases and J dropped 8; count of bases not matched to a gene: 10. The CDR3 loop reads CAWSTGTSLQDEQFF. The CDR3 DNA reads as TGTGCCTGGAGTACCGGGACTAGCCTCCAGGATGAGCAGTTCTTC.

This clone appeared a few times. The chain combines TRBV4-1 with TRBJ1-1; no firm D call. The V end was cut by 1 base, the J end by 3 bases, with 9 bases between. Germline values: CDR1 MGHRA, CDR2 YSYEKL. The CDR3 is made up of 14 amino acids. This CDR3 is CASSQVGTHTEAFF. CDR3 coding DNA: TGCGCCAGCAGCCAAGTGGGTACTCACACTGAAGCTTTCTTT.

This clone was observed a few times. The genes are TRBV16 and TRBJ1-1; no clear D. Trimming removed 6 bases at V and 3 bases at J, with 8 bases between. This CDR3 spans 12 amino acids. Germline V gene lookup returns CDR1 KGHSY and CDR2 FQNENV. CDR3 sequence reads: CASRGDDTEAFF. The CDR3 region has the DNA TGTGCCAGCAGAGGTGACGACACTGAAGCTTTCTTT.

V usage is TRBV23-1 and J usage is TRBJ2-2; D is tentatively TRBD1 or TRBD2 (5 bases each). TRBV23-1 is filed as an ORF, its function uncertain. Trimming cost V 6 bases and J 6 bases, with 17 bases left between them. This CDR3 has 15 residues. The CDR3 sequence: CASSQTRGRAGELFF. For the CDR3, the DNA is TGCGCCAGCAGCCAAACTAGGGGTCGGGCCGGGGAGCTGTTTTTT.

The V and J genes are TRBV9 and TRBJ1-2, with a possible D match to TRBD1 (5 bases). V was clipped by 0 bases and J by 3 bases, with 15 bases between them. This CDR3 has 16 residues. Per germline, CDR1 SGDLS and CDR2 YYNGEE. The CDR3 nucleotides are TGTGCCAGCAGCGTAGCTCTGGGGGGTGAGGACTATGGCTACACCTTC. Protein product: CASSVALGGEDYGYTF.